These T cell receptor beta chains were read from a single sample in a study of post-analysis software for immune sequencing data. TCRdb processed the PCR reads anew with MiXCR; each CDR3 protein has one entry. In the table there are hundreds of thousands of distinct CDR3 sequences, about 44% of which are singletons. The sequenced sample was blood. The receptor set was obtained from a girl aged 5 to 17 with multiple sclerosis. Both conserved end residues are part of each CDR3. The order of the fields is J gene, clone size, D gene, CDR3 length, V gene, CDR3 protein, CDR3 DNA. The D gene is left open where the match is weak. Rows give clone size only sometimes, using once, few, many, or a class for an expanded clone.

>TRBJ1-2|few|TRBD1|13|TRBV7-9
CASSRDSHYGYTF
TGTGCCAGCAGCCGGGACAGCCATTATGGCTACACCTTC
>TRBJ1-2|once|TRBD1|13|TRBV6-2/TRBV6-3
CASSYGTGEGYTF
TGTGCCAGCAGTTACGGGACAGGGGAAGGCTACACCTTC
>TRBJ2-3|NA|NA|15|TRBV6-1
CASSAQGGGTDTQYF
TGTGCCAGCAGTGCACAGGGGGGGGGGACAGATACGCAGTATTTT
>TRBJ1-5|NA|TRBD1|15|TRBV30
CAWSPTGGGGQPQHF
TGTGCCTGGAGTCCTACAGGGGGAGGAGGTCAGCCCCAGCATTTT
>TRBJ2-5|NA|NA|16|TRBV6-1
CASSEAWRQTVKTQYF
TGTGCCAGCAGTGAAGCGTGGAGGCAGACGGTAAAGACCCAGTACTTC
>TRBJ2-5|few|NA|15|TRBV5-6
CASSFPGRYQETQYF
TGTGCCAGCAGCTTCCCGGGTCGGTACCAAGAGACCCAGTACTTC
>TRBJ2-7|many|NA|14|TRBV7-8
CASSSAGGGDEQYF
TGTGCCAGCAGCTCCGCTGGGGGGGGCGACGAGCAGTACTTC
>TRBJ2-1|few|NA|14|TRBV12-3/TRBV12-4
CASSLGSTYNEQFF
TGTGCCAGCAGTTTAGGGTCAACCTACAATGAGCAGTTCTTC
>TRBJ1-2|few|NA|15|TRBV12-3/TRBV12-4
CASSKTGSQNYGYTF
TGTGCCAGCAGTAAAACAGGTTCCCAGAACTATGGCTACACCTTC
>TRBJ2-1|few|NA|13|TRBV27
CASSLGPLNEQFF
TGTGCCAGCAGTTTAGGGCCCCTCAATGAGCAGTTCTTC
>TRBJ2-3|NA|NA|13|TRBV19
CATQTGASDTQYF
TGTGCCACCCAGACAGGAGCCTCAGATACGCAGTATTTT
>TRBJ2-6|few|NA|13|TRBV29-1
CSVGRVGANVLTF
TGCAGCGTTGGCAGGGTCGGGGCCAACGTCCTGACTTTC
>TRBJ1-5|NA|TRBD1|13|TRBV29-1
CSVADRVDQPQHF
TGCAGCGTGGCCGACAGGGTGGATCAGCCCCAGCATTTT
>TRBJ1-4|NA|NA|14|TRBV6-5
CASSYSGPGEKLFF
TGTGCCAGCAGTTACTCGGGCCCCGGGGAAAAACTGTTTTTT
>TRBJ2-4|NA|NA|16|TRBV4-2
CASSQGDTRGENIQYF
TGTGCCAGCAGCCAAGGGGACACTCGGGGGGAAAACATTCAGTACTTC
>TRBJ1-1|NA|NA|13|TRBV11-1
CASSAWKSTEAFF
TGTGCCAGCAGCGCCTGGAAGAGCACTGAAGCTTTCTTT
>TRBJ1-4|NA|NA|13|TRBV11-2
CASSRGANEKLFF
TGTGCCAGCAGCCGAGGGGCTAATGAAAAACTGTTTTTT
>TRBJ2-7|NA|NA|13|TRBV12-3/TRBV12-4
CASSLAHRGEQYF
TGTGCCAGCAGTCTCGCTCATAGGGGCGAGCAGTACTTC
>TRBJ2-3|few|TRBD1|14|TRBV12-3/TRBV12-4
CASRPGQGGDTQYF
TGTGCCAGCAGACCCGGACAGGGCGGCGATACGCAGTATTTT
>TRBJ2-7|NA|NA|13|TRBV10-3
CAINRDSGDEQYF
TGTGCCATCAACAGGGACTCGGGCGACGAGCAGTACTTC
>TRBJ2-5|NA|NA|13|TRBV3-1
CASRATDQETQYF
TGTGCCAGCCGAGCTACCGACCAAGAGACCCAGTACTTC
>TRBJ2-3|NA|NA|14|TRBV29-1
CSAGPGWGTDTQYF
TGCAGCGCTGGGCCCGGTTGGGGGACAGATACGCAGTATTTT
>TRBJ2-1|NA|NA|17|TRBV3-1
CASSPISGGNDYNEQFF
TGTGCCAGCAGCCCCATCAGCGGCGGGAACGACTACAATGAGCAGTTCTTC
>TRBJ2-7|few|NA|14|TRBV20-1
CSARRGARAYEQYF
TGCAGTGCCCGGAGGGGGGCAAGGGCCTACGAGCAGTACTTC
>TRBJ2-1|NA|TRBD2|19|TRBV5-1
CASSLSLAGDATVYNEQFF
TGCGCCAGCAGCTTGTCTCTAGCGGGAGATGCGACAGTCTACAATGAGCAGTTCTTC
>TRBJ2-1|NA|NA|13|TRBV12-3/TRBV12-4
CASSSPIYNEQFF
TGTGCCAGCAGTTCACCAATCTACAATGAGCAGTTCTTC
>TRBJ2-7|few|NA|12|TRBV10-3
CAISDNGYEQYF
TGTGCCATCAGTGACAACGGTTACGAGCAGTACTTC
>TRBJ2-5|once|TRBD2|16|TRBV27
CASSLYLRSGQETQYF
TGTGCCAGCAGTCTCTACCTACGTAGCGGGCAAGAGACCCAGTACTTC
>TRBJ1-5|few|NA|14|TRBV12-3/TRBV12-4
CASRLGRVNQPQHF
TGTGCCAGCAGACTCGGAAGAGTTAATCAGCCCCAGCATTTT
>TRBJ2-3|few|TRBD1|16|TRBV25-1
CASSGPPGQVTDTQYF
TGTGCCAGCAGTGGCCCCCCGGGACAGGTCACAGATACGCAGTATTTT
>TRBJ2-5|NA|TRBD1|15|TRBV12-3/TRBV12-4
CASSFEGAAGETQYF
TGTGCCAGCAGTTTCGAGGGGGCGGCCGGGGAGACCCAGTACTTC
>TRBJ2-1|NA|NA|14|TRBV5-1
CASSLTGGHNEQFF
TGCGCCAGCAGCTTGACGGGGGGCCACAATGAGCAGTTCTTC
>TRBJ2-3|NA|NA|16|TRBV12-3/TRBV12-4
CASTARLALQGDTQYF
TGTGCCAGCACCGCTAGGCTGGCGCTTCAGGGAGATACGCAGTATTTT
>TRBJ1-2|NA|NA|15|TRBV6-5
CASSYSVTPNYGYTF
TGTGCCAGCAGTTACTCGGTTACACCTAACTATGGCTACACCTTC